This paragraph reports one TCR beta chain. The specificity of this receptor is unknown. Per-base qualities were not stored, and no clone one base away is much larger. This specimen comes from a study of shared clonotypes between healthy human individuals (dated by TCRdb to the early 2020s). Regarding the complete study: Three men and a couple of women, aged 18 to 49 years, made up the cohort. To estimate repertoire size and how much clonotype sharing occurs between individuals, the study deeply sequenced the blood TCR repertoires of roughly 5 healthy adults. For each donor, CD4 naive and CD4 memory were each run on three plates, CD8 naive on two plates, and CD8 memory on one plate. Each donor's leukapheresis produced roughly between about 0.9 and 9.5 billion PBMCs. Libraries were prepared and TCR repertoires were sequenced by different laboratories using diverse techniques, in order to increase sequencing depth and limit assay-specific biases. General study outcomes and caveats: Incomplete sequencing was indicated by rarefaction of sorted-subset datasets, despite the large sequencing depth. Compared with non-shared clonotypes, clonotypes shared by all four sorted-subset donors had higher generation probabilities. Based on pairwise subsampling, the degree of clonotype sharing among donors was expected to be affected by sequencing depth. Sampling was limited to blood, and TCR repertoires in tissue likely differ from TCR repertoires in blood. The genetic and exposure-history diversity represented was limited by the small number of donors. Around 5.4% of naive CD4, 3.5% of naive CD8, approximately 2.2% of memory CD4, and 0.4% of memory CD8 clonotypes were shared across several donors. Larger estimated clonotype richness was generally found for naive subsets than for memory subsets.

The V and J ends are trimmed by 3 bases and 3 bases, leaving 14 bases between them. The CDR3, cysteine through phenylalanine, is 15 amino acids long. Just the 45-base CDR3 DNA is kept, in frame starting at base 1. CDR1 and CDR2, per the germline V gene, are MGHDK and SYGVNS. TCR CDR3 regions were amplified from genomic DNA by multiplex PCR using the deep immunoSEQ assay. For each cell subset, the extracted genomic DNA was distributed evenly across all wells of several immunoSEQ 96-well plates, and each plate served as one replicate. For sorted subsets, each replicate PCR was loaded with roughly 200 ng genomic DNA, equivalent to 30,000 or so T cell genomes. Purified libraries were quantified with a Qubit 3.0 fluorometer, sized on a Bioanalyzer 2100, and re-quantified with the KAPA Library Quantification kit. Each immunoSEQ 96-well plate was sequenced on its own single-read 150-cycle Illumina NextSeq 550 flow cell. The original methods were these. Because the immunoSEQ output held only junctional sequences and lacked quality scores, the filtering could not match the filtering applied to full-length reads. To assign V/J genes and CDR3, sequences were annotated using PyIR, a Python wrapper for IgBLAST v1.9, with IMGT germline references. Reads were removed for weak V/J assignments (E-value above 1e-6), missing CDR3, stop codons, out-of-frame junctions, or ambiguous translated residues. V3J clonotypes were defined as sequences sharing an identical inferred V gene, J gene, and CDR3 amino acid sequence. Percentage overlap between repertoires was computed as shared unique clonotypes divided by the size of the smaller repertoire. Three approaches were used to assess repertoire richness: RTK rarefaction, the Chao1 estimator, and Recon v2.1 estimates of unobserved clonotypes. OLGA was used to compute generation probabilities for all TCRbeta clonotypes that the gDNA method yielded from a handful of donors. Sourced from immuneACCESS, this table was stored by TCRdb with only in-frame sequences that have V and J called. A share of the clones is absent; for the studies checked, an unresolved V gene accounts for under half, and the remainder has no known explanation. V and J calls plus clone size are reproduced from that table; the DNA served to infer D and trimming. The sample data list around 1.9 million clones, and 93% of these were observed just once. The top ten constitute more than 1.5% of the sample.

CD8 naive samples consisted of CD45RO-negative cells that were positively selected for CCR7, yielding a CD45RA+CCR7+ population without TemRA cells. Donors were healthy HIV-negative adults with no recently reported acute infections or vaccinations. Every donor was a Caucasian adult residing in Nashville, Tennessee, USA. Blood was collected by leukapheresis, and PBMCs were isolated by Ficoll-Histopaque density gradient centrifugation and then cryopreserved in liquid nitrogen vapor phase. Analytical flow cytometry was used to check the purity and quantity of each magnetically sorted T cell population. Each sorted fraction had its genomic DNA isolated and then quantified by UV absorbance on a Nanodrop 2000c.

This receptor was taken from a man younger than 30 in good health. Some clones in this sample may be carry-over from other donors' samples. Sequencing was carried out using naive CD8+ T cells from PBMCs. The intended sense of this specimen's cell subset or site label: CD45RA+CCR7+. Here the chain combines TRBV25-1 and TRBJ2-5; the D element might be TRBD1 or TRBD2, as each aligns at 5 bases. The DNA reads TGTGCCAGCAGTGACCGGGACCCGCTGGAAGAGACCCAGTACTTC. Translated, this gives CASSDRDPLEETQYF.